The 22 T cell receptor beta chains listed next were all sequenced from one sample in a study of Graves' ophthalmopathy and Graves' hyperthyroidism. Amplified material comprised TCR beta CDR3 regions derived from RNA transcripts. RT-PCR was first run with HTBI primers, then multiplex PCR in a second round. Each CDR3 protein is one row after TCRdb ran MiXCR on the multiplex PCR reads. The sample carries more than 1,000,000 distinct CDR3 sequences, 35% to 40% recorded once. Sequenced: peripheral blood or thyroid tissue (not recorded which). The origin of the receptors is an adult man with Graves' hyperthyroidism.

This clonotype was observed at least ten times. The genes are TRBV29-1 and TRBJ2-7; no firm D call. V lost 6 bases and J 3 bases, leaving 12 bases between the germline ends. CDR3 size: 12 residues. CDR1 and CDR2 from the germline V gene are SQVTM and ANQGSEA. This CDR3 reads CSVRPGGYEQYF. The CDR3 region has the DNA TGCAGCGTGCGACCGGGTGGCTACGAGCAGTACTTC.

Only a few counts were recorded for this clonotype. V is TRBV4-1 and J is TRBJ1-5, with D unclear. The CDR3 runs 15 residues. V dropped 1 base and J dropped 1 base, with 8 bases sitting between them. Germline-derived CDR1 and CDR2 are MGHRA and YSYEKL. The CDR3 DNA reads TGCGCCAGCAGCCAAGCGCTAGTGAGCAATCAGCCCCAGCATTTT. Translation: CASSQALVSNQPQHF.

This clonotype occurred many times. V and J are TRBV29-1 and TRBJ2-5; 11 bases fit TRBD1. CDR3 length: 14 residues. Germline CDR1 and CDR2: SQVTM and ANQGSEA. V lost 1 base to trimming and J lost 7 bases; unmatched junction nucleotides: 5. The CDR3 loop reads CSVEVGGQGVTQYF. The CDR3 bases are TGCAGCGTTGAAGTGGGGGGACAGGGGGTGACCCAGTACTTC.

This clonotype was recorded at least ten times. The rearrangement joins TRBV20-1 to TRBJ2-7; D is uncertain. Trimming took 3 bases from V and 7 from J, leaving 19 bases between them. The CDR3 extends over 14 amino acids. CDR1 is DFQATT and CDR2 is SNEGSKA in the germline V gene (reference sequence). As DNA, the CDR3 is TGCAGTGCTAGTCTGCCGGATTATTTTCGGGAGCAGTACTTC. It encodes CSASLPDYFREQYF.

This clonotype is a singleton in its sample. J is TRBJ2-2 and V is TRBV10-3; the match to TRBD2 covers 8 bases. This CDR3 is 14 amino acids long. Germline CDR1 is ENHRY and CDR2 is SYGVKD. V was clipped by 10 bases and J by 4 bases; unmatched bases: 8. As DNA, the CDR3 is TGTGCCACCTCGGGAGGGTCTAGCACCGGGGAGCTGTTTTTT. This codes for CATSGGSSTGELFF.

As to this clonotype: Given a much more abundant clone one base away, this may be a read error. This sequence joins TRBV10-3 and TRBJ2-5, with D unclear. Germline lookup yields CDR1 ENHRY and CDR2 SYGVKD. The length of the CDR3 is 13 residues. V dropped 5 bases and J dropped 1 base, with 8 bases sitting between them. The DNA of the CDR3 is TGTGCCATCAGTAGACACCTCCAAGAGACCCAGTACTTC. Protein product: CAISRHLQETQYF.

A remark on this clonotype: Being one base from a much bigger clone, this may be a read error. V gene TRBV10-2 combines with J gene TRBJ1-2, with D possibly being TRBD1 (5 bases). CDR1 is WSHSY and CDR2 is SAAADI in the germline V gene. With 1 base removed from V and 6 bases from J, the gap between germline ends came to 9 bases. CDR3 length: 13 amino acids. Written as DNA, the CDR3 is TGCGCCAGCAGTGAGTGGGGCAGGAATGGCTACACCTTC. It is translated as CASSEWGRNGYTF.

Concerning this clonotype: This could be a read error, since a much larger clone is one nucleotide away. V and J are TRBV5-1 and TRBJ2-7; D remains unclear. Germline loops: CDR1 SGHRS, CDR2 YFSETQ. This CDR3 region has 14 residues. The CDR3 DNA follows: TGCGCCAGCGGCTTGGCAAGTGACCACTACGAGCAGTACTTC. Protein product: CASGLASDHYEQYF.

This clonotype showed up many times. This sequence joins TRBV25-1 and TRBJ2-2; 7 bases agree with TRBD1. V was pared by 5 bases and J by 7 bases, with 7 bases of the junction left unmatched. CDR3 size: 14 residues. CDR1 and CDR2 (germline): MGHDK, SYGVNS. The CDR3 loop reads CASSKTGVGGELFF. CDR3 sequence (DNA): TGTGCCAGCAGTAAAACAGGGGTCGGCGGGGAGCTGTTTTTT.

This rearrangement joins TRBV6-1 to TRBJ2-5; 11 bases map to TRBD1. The CDR3 is 16 residues long. Germline trimming cut 4 bases from V and 2 bases from J; bases unmatched to any gene: 6. CDR1 and CDR2 from the germline V gene are MNHNS and SASEGT. The CDR3 loop is CASSAADRGRQETQYF. The CDR3, as DNA: TGTGCCAGCAGTGCGGCGGACAGGGGGCGGCAAGAGACCCAGTACTTC.

In this sample, this clonotype turned up a few times. The genes are TRBV7-9 and TRBJ1-6; 9 bases match TRBD1. CDR3 length: 15 residues. Trimming at V came to 4 bases and at J to 9 bases, leaving 7 bases not matched to a gene. Germline values: CDR1 SEHNR, CDR2 FQNEAQ (reference sequence). Here the CDR3 reads CASSSQGARGSPLHF. In DNA form, the CDR3 reads TGTGCCAGCAGCTCACAGGGGGCCAGGGGTTCACCCCTCCACTTT. The full variable domain, its missing parts supplied by reference TRBV7-9 and TRBJ1-6, is DTGVSQNPRHKITKRGQNVTFRCDPISEHNRLYWYRQTLGQGPEFLTYFQNEAQLEKSRLLSDRFSAERPKGSFSTLEIQRTEQGDSAMYLCASSSQGARGSPLHFGNGTRLTVT.

This clonotype was seen at least ten times. The gene calls are TRBV20-1 and TRBJ1-4; D is perhaps TRBD1 (5 bases). V lost 5 bases, J lost 5 bases, and 15 bases lay in between. This CDR3 has 14 residues. Germline loops: CDR1 DFQATT, CDR2 SNEGSKA (reference sequence). The DNA of the CDR3 is TGCAGTGCTGACTCCGGAACAGGCAATGAAAAACTGTTTTTT. Protein sequence: CSADSGTGNEKLFF.

The chain uses TRBV7-6 and TRBJ1-1; tentatively, D is TRBD1 (6 bases). V was trimmed by 3 bases and J by 3 bases, leaving 17 bases between them. CDR3 length equals 16 residues. From germline, CDR1 is SGHVS and CDR2 FNYEAQ. CDR3 sequence reads: CASSFSDRSRYTEAFF. The CDR3 DNA sequence: TGTGCCAGCAGCTTCTCGGACAGATCTAGGTACACTGAAGCTTTCTTT.

At least ten counts were recorded for this clonotype. The chain recombines TRBV5-1 with TRBJ2-7; 14 nucleotides match TRBD2. The CDR3 consists of 14 residues. Germline V gene lookup returns CDR1 SGHRS and CDR2 YFSETQ. V lost 4 bases and J lost 5; bases outside the gene matches: 2. The CDR3 coding sequence is TGCGCCAGCAGCGGGACTAGCGGGAGTCACGAGCAGTACTTC. Translation gives CASSGTSGSHEQYF. Looking up the rest from reference TRBV5-1 and TRBJ2-7 gives the full variable domain: KAGVTQTPRYLIKTRGQQVTLSCSPISGHRSVSWYQQTPGQGLQFLFEYFSETQRNKGNFPGRFSGRQFSNSRSEMNVSTLELGDSALYLCASSGTSGSHEQYFGPGTRLTVT.

Ten or more counts support this clonotype. V gene TRBV20-1 combines with J gene TRBJ2-7; D call uncertain. The length of the CDR3 is 15 residues. V was trimmed by 0 bases and J by 0 bases, leaving 12 bases between them. The germline V gene encodes CDR1 DFQATT and CDR2 SNEGSKA (reference sequence). CDR3 region: CSARDRPGSSYEQYF. CDR3 nucleotides: TGCAGTGCTAGAGATCGCCCCGGAAGCTCCTACGAGCAGTACTTC.

This rearrangement joins TRBV25-1 to TRBJ2-7; TRBD1 matches at 7 bases. Germline V gene sequence: CDR1 MGHDK, CDR2 SYGVNS. The CDR3 runs 13 residues. With V trimmed by 5 bases and J by 5 bases, 6 bases remained unmatched. The CDR3 is CASSMGQLDEQYF. The CDR3 DNA sequence: TGTGCCAGCAGTATGGGACAGTTGGACGAGCAGTACTTC.

In its sample, this clonotype was seen a few times. The rearrangement uses TRBV20-1 and TRBJ1-1; tentative D call: TRBD1 (5 bases). The CDR3 has 17 amino acids. V gave up 1 base and J gave up 1 base, with 19 bases separating them. Germline assignment: CDR1 DFQATT and CDR2 SNEGSKA (reference sequence). CDR3: CSARAPNQPGQNTEAFF. The CDR3 DNA reads TGCAGTGCTAGAGCACCAAATCAACCAGGGCAGAACACTGAAGCTTTCTTT.

The rearrangement links TRBV7-2 to TRBJ1-1; a weak D match, TRBD1 (5 bases). Germline CDR1 reads SGHTA; CDR2 reads FQGNSA. V shed 1 base and J shed 0 bases, with 12 bases lying between them. The CDR3 extends over 16 amino acids. CDR3 residues: CASSLDGTHMNTEAFF. CDR3 DNA: TGTGCCAGCAGCTTAGATGGGACGCACATGAACACTGAAGCTTTCTTT.

V usage is TRBV6-5 and J usage is TRBJ2-5, with 8 nucleotides matching TRBD2. The J segment lost 5 bases and the V segment lost 2 bases, leaving 4 bases of the junction unmatched. The CDR3 is 14 amino acids. Germline V gives CDR1 MNHEY, CDR2 SVGAGI. CDR3 amino acids: CASSYRGGFETQYF. DNA of the CDR3: TGTGCCAGCAGTTACCGGGGGGGCTTTGAGACCCAGTACTTC.

This chain uses TRBV20-1 with TRBJ2-5; perhaps TRBD2 as D (6 bases). This CDR3 contains 15 residues. V lost 3 bases and J 4 bases, leaving 18 bases between the germline ends. Per the germline V gene, CDR1 is DFQATT and CDR2 is SNEGSKA (reference sequence). The CDR3 protein is CSASPWREIGETQYF. In DNA form, the CDR3 reads TGCAGTGCTAGCCCGTGGAGGGAGATAGGAGAGACCCAGTACTTC.

This clonotype was detected many times. The chain carries TRBV5-5 and TRBJ1-2, with TRBD1 as a possible D gene (6 bases). Per the germline V gene, CDR1 is SGHKS and CDR2 is YYEKEE (reference sequence). This CDR3 has 13 amino acids. Trimming stripped 5 bases from V and 4 bases from J, with 12 bases between. In nucleotides, the CDR3 is TGTGCCAGCAGGGCCGGGACATCCTATGGCTACACCTTC. Its translation: CASRAGTSYGYTF.

About this clonotype: A much larger clone lies a single base off, so this may be a read error. The chain recombines TRBV4-1 with TRBJ1-1; D is undetermined. Germline CDR1 is MGHRA and CDR2 is YSYEKL. Trimming took off 1 base at V and 0 bases at J, with 12 bases between the two ends. The CDR3 loop spans 16 amino acids. DNA of the CDR3: TGCGCCAGCAGCCAAGCGGGCACATGGATGAACACTGAAGCTTTCTTT. Protein product: CASSQAGTWMNTEAFF.